What follows are 29 T cell receptor beta chains derived from one specimen sequenced in a study of shared clonotypes between healthy human individuals. Assay used: immunoSEQ multiplex PCR; TCRdb lists only in-frame clones, some missing. Among more than 2 million clones listed, 95% were seen once. Source material: naive CD4+ T cells sorted from blood. Stated subset: CD45RA+ positively selected. Every receptor here comes from a man aged 18 to 29 in good health.

This chain uses TRBV5-1 with TRBJ2-7, with D perhaps TRBD1 (5 bases). The CDR3 is 16 amino acids. The V and J ends lost 0 bases and 2 bases respectively, with 15 bases between them. Germline V gene sequence: CDR1 SGHRS, CDR2 YFSETQ. The CDR3 region is CASSLAAQGVTYEQYF. CDR3 sequence (DNA): TGCGCCAGCAGCTTGGCGGCGCAGGGCGTAACCTACGAGCAGTACTTC.

The rearrangement joins TRBV9 to TRBJ2-3; D ambiguous. Germline CDR1 reads SGDLS; CDR2 reads YYNGEE. The CDR3 length is 16 residues. The V gene lost 3 bases and the J gene lost 1 base, with 15 bases spanning the gap. The CDR3 loop reads CASSGLGGFGTDTQYF. Here the CDR3 DNA reads TGTGCCAGCAGCGGGCTGGGCGGTTTCGGCACAGATACGCAGTATTTT. Based on the CDR3 plus reference TRBV9 and TRBJ2-3, the full variable domain is DSGVTQTPKHLITATGQRVTLRCSPRSGDLSVYWYQQSLDQGLQFLIQYYNGEERAKGNILERFSAQQFPDLHSELNLSSLELGDSALYFCASSGLGGFGTDTQYFGPGTRLTVL.

Points on this clone: Different DNA sequences within this sample yield the same CDR3. The genes are TRBV5-1 and TRBJ1-3, with 8 bases that match TRBD1. Trimming cost V 4 bases and J 0 bases; bases outside gene matches: 3. In germline, CDR1 is SGHRS, CDR2 YFSETQ. The length of the CDR3 is 15 residues. CDR3 DNA sequence: TGCGCCAGCAGCGCGACAGGGGACTCTGGAAACACCATATATTTT. Protein product: CASSATGDSGNTIYF.

The gene calls are TRBV10-1 and TRBJ2-1; TRBD2 matches 8 bases. CDR3 length: 16 residues. The V and J ends lost 7 bases and 8 bases, in that order; junction bases with no gene match: 16. From germline, CDR1 is WNHNN and CDR2 SYGVQD (reference sequence). The CDR3 spells CASTLMESGSIDEQFF. CDR3 DNA: TGCGCCAGCACCCTGATGGAGAGCGGGAGTATAGATGAGCAGTTCTTC.

The CDR3 loop reads CASSQGQGDEKLFF. The CDR3 coding sequence is TGCGCCAGCAGCCAAGGACAGGGGGATGAAAAACTGTTTTTT. This chain uses TRBV5-1 with TRBJ1-4; 10 nucleotides line up with TRBD1. Per germline, CDR1 SGHRS and CDR2 YFSETQ. There are 14 residues in the CDR3. Germline trimming cut 4 bases from V and 6 bases from J; bases unmatched to any gene: 3.

This clone was picked up one time. This chain connects TRBV6-5 to TRBJ1-2; weak D call: TRBD1 (5 bases). Germline V gene sequence: CDR1 MNHEY, CDR2 SVGAGI. Trimming took off 0 bases at V and 6 bases at J, with 11 bases between the two ends. The CDR3 extends over 14 amino acids. The CDR3 nucleotides read TGTGCCAGCAGTTACTCAGAGGGGCGCGATGGCTACACCTTC. This encodes CASSYSEGRDGYTF.

The chain has TRBV5-1 and TRBJ2-2; unclear D gene. V was shortened by 3 bases and J by 0 bases, with 6 bases between the two germline ends. Germline CDR1 is SGHRS and CDR2 is YFSETQ. The CDR3 extends over 14 amino acids. CDR3 DNA: TGCGCCAGCAGCTCGGACCCGAACACCGGGGAGCTGTTTTTT. Translated: CASSSDPNTGELFF.

V is TRBV5-1 and J is TRBJ2-7, with D perhaps matching TRBD1 (5 bases). The CDR3 consists of 15 residues. Between the trimmed V and J ends, which lost 3 bases and 8 bases, there was a span of 21 bases. The germline V gene has CDR1 SGHRS and CDR2 YFSETQ. As DNA, the CDR3 is TGCGCCAGCAGCTCCGAAACGATGACAGCCCAGAAGCAGTACTTC. Its translation: CASSSETMTAQKQYF.

This clone was recorded only once. The genes are TRBV5-1 and TRBJ2-7, with a weak D call TRBD2 (6 bases). This CDR3 region has 14 residues. The germline V gene has CDR1 SGHRS and CDR2 YFSETQ. The V end lost 3 bases, the J end lost 1 base, and 11 bases lay between the germline ends. This CDR3 is CASSSMGLSYEQYF. In DNA, the CDR3 is TGCGCCAGCAGCTCAATGGGACTTTCCTACGAGCAGTACTTC.

The chain is built from TRBV18 and TRBJ1-5; TRBD1 matches 9 bases. This CDR3 is 16 amino acids long. Germline V gene data show CDR1 as KGHSH and CDR2 as LQKENI. V lost 4 bases and J lost 7; bases outside the gene matches: 11. The CDR3 is CASSRSLGQGDQPQHF. In DNA form, the CDR3 reads TGTGCCAGCTCACGCTCCTTGGGACAGGGCGACCAGCCCCAGCATTTT.

The J gene is TRBJ1-1, the V gene TRBV5-1; no firm D call. Germline values: CDR1 SGHRS, CDR2 YFSETQ. The V end lost 0 bases, the J end lost 3 bases, and 6 bases lay between the germline ends. The CDR3 totals 13 residues. The CDR3 loop is CASSLEVHTEAFF. In DNA form, the CDR3 reads TGCGCCAGCAGCTTGGAGGTCCACACTGAAGCTTTCTTT.

The chain is built from TRBV30 and TRBJ1-1; D ambiguous. V was cut by 1 base and J by 8 bases, with 11 bases left in between. From germline, CDR1 is GTSNPN and CDR2 SVGIG (reference sequence). The CDR3 sequence is 12 residues long. This CDR3 reads CAWSASAREAFF. In nucleotides, the CDR3 is TGTGCCTGGAGTGCGAGTGCCCGGGAAGCTTTCTTT.

In nucleotides, the CDR3 is TGTGCCAGCAGCGTAGGGGCTAGCGGAGGAGAGACCCAGTACTTC. Translating it yields CASSVGASGGETQYF. The V and J genes are TRBV9 and TRBJ2-5; 7 bases line up with TRBD2. The CDR3 length is 15 residues. From germline, CDR1 is SGDLS and CDR2 YYNGEE. J was trimmed by 4 bases and V by 0 bases; bases with no gene match: 6.

This chain uses TRBV6-4 with TRBJ1-1; TRBD1 matches at 12 bases. Germline V lookup: CDR1 MRHNA, CDR2 SNTAGT. The junction had 16 bases not matched to a gene; V was cut back by 2 bases and J by 3 bases. There are 20 residues in the CDR3. The CDR3 sequence: CASSDTPRDRGRKEYTEAFF. CDR3 in DNA: TGTGCCAGCAGTGACACACCCCGGGACAGGGGGCGAAAGGAGTACACTGAAGCTTTCTTT.

For the CDR3, the DNA is TGTGCCAGCAGCTCACGACGGACGGGCTCCTACGAGCAGTACTTC. It codes for CASSSRRTGSYEQYF. The chain employs TRBV7-9 and TRBJ2-7; D call uncertain. Germline lookup yields CDR1 SEHNR and CDR2 FQNEAQ (reference sequence). V was trimmed by 4 bases and J by 0 bases, leaving 13 bases between them. This CDR3 has 15 residues.

This chain links TRBV6-1 with TRBJ1-5; D remains unclear. Between the trimmed V and J ends, which lost 6 bases and 6 bases, there was a span of 9 bases. This CDR3 has 12 residues. CDR1 and CDR2 from the germline V gene are MNHNS and SASEGT. The CDR3 region has the DNA TGTGCCAGCAGGAAGAACAGTCAGCCCCAGCATTTT. Its protein is CASRKNSQPQHF.

V gene TRBV5-6 combines with J gene TRBJ2-6, with a possible D match to TRBD1 (5 bases). The V and J ends lost 2 bases and 9 bases respectively, with 18 bases between them. The CDR3 extends over 16 amino acids. Per the germline V gene, CDR1 is SGHDT and CDR2 is YYEEEE. The CDR3 nucleotides read TGTGCCAGCAGCTTTCGTTTTGGTTTCAGGGTCAACGTCCTGACTTTC. This translates into CASSFRFGFRVNVLTF.

The chain is built from TRBV5-6 and TRBJ2-5, with D unresolved. The CDR3 has 15 residues. CDR1 SGHDT and CDR2 YYEEEE come from the germline V gene. Trimming took off 0 bases at V and 2 bases at J, with 11 bases between the two ends. This CDR3 reads CASSLVGRLQETQYF. The CDR3 DNA is TGTGCCAGCAGCTTGGTGGGCCGGTTACAAGAGACCCAGTACTTC.

The chain is built from TRBV5-6 and TRBJ2-7; 9 bases fit TRBD1. V shed 0 bases, J shed 3 bases, and the junction held 4 bases outside the gene matches. The CDR3 runs to 15 residues. The germline V gene has CDR1 SGHDT and CDR2 YYEEEE. This CDR3 reads CASSLAVTGGYEQYF. The CDR3 coding sequence is TGTGCCAGCAGCTTGGCAGTGACAGGGGGCTACGAGCAGTACTTC.

The V and J genes are TRBV29-1 and TRBJ1-3; D gene ambiguous. V lost 3 bases and J 3 bases, leaving 3 bases between the germline ends. CDR1 and CDR2 from the germline V gene are SQVTM and ANQGSEA. This CDR3 comprises 11 residues. Here the CDR3 reads CSVEFGNTIYF. The CDR3 DNA follows: TGCAGCGTTGAGTTTGGAAACACCATATATTTT.

The chain has TRBV6-5 and TRBJ2-1; the match to TRBD1 covers 9 bases. CDR1 MNHEY and CDR2 SVGAGI come from the germline V gene. After removal of 6 bases from V and 4 bases from J, the junction contained 7 bases not matched to a gene. The CDR3 runs 15 residues. CDR3 sequence (DNA): TGTGCCAGCAGGGCCCCGGGACAGGGATACAATGAGCAGTTCTTC. It encodes CASRAPGQGYNEQFF.

The chain uses TRBV7-2 and TRBJ2-1; D may be TRBD2 (6 bases). This CDR3 region has 16 residues. CDR1 and CDR2 (germline): SGHTA, FQGNSA. V was cut by 6 bases and J by 4 bases, with 19 bases left in between. The CDR3, as DNA: TGTGCCAGCAGTCCGGATAACGGCGGGGTTTACAATGAGCAGTTCTTC. Translating it yields CASSPDNGGVYNEQFF.

The chain couples TRBV19 to TRBJ1-1; the D is unclear. Germline V CDR1 and CDR2: LNHDA, SQIVND (reference sequence). CDR3 length equals 13 residues. Between the trimmed V and J ends, which lost 5 bases and 0 bases, there was a span of 7 bases. In DNA form, the CDR3 reads TGTGCCAGTAGTGAGATCATGAACACTGAAGCTTTCTTT. Its translation: CASSEIMNTEAFF.

The V call is TRBV29-1, the J call TRBJ1-1; D unresolved. The V gene lost 6 bases and the J gene lost 5 bases, with 16 bases spanning the gap. Germline V gene lookup returns CDR1 SQVTM and CDR2 ANQGSEA. The CDR3 extends over 13 amino acids. This CDR3 is CSVLYVIGTEAFF. CDR3 coding DNA: TGCAGCGTCTTGTACGTCATCGGGACTGAAGCTTTCTTT. The full variable domain, with the rest looked up from reference TRBV29-1 and TRBJ1-1, is SAVISQKPSRDICQRGTSLTIQCQVDSQVTMMFWYRQQPGQSLTLIATANQGSEATYESGFVIDKFPISRPNLTFSTLTVSNMSPEDSSIYLCSVLYVIGTEAFFGQGTRLTVV.

V and J are TRBV4-1 and TRBJ2-2; no definite D call. V shed 4 bases and J shed 1 base, with 13 bases lying between them. The CDR3 consists of 16 residues. In germline, CDR1 is MGHRA, CDR2 YSYEKL. DNA of the CDR3: TGCGCCAGCAGCCGGGTCGGTGAACAGAACACCGGGGAGCTGTTTTTT. Residues: CASSRVGEQNTGELFF.

V gene TRBV5-1 combines with J gene TRBJ2-4, with TRBD2 matching over 9 bases. The germline V gene encodes CDR1 SGHRS and CDR2 YFSETQ. CDR3 length: 15 residues. Trimming at V came to 2 bases and at J to 8 bases, leaving 8 bases not matched to a gene. CDR3 DNA sequence: TGCGCCAGCAGCTTCGGTAGCGGGAGTGGGGACATTCAGTACTTC. Residues: CASSFGSGSGDIQYF.

This chain uses TRBV11-2 with TRBJ1-4; D uncertain. V lost 3 bases and J 6 bases, leaving 11 bases between the germline ends. The germline V gene encodes CDR1 SGHAT and CDR2 FQNNGV. CDR3 length: 14 amino acids. Written as DNA, the CDR3 is TGTGCCAGCAGCTTCCTGGGCTGGGATGAAAAACTGTTTTTT. This translates into CASSFLGWDEKLFF.

V gene TRBV27 combines with J gene TRBJ1-5; TRBD1 matches at 8 bases. This CDR3 has 17 residues. Trimming removed 3 bases from V and 4 bases from J; junction bases left unmatched: 11. Germline CDR1 MNHEY, CDR2 SMNVEV (reference sequence). The CDR3 coding sequence is TGTGCCAGCAGTTTCTTATCCCAGGGGGCCGGGAATCAGCCCCAGCATTTT. The encoded protein is CASSFLSQGAGNQPQHF.

The chain recombines TRBV5-1 with TRBJ1-5; no clear D. CDR3 length: 15 amino acids. Trimming shortened V by 2 bases and J by 4 bases, and 13 bases separated the two germline ends. Germline assignment: CDR1 SGHRS and CDR2 YFSETQ. As DNA, the CDR3 is TGCGCCAGCAGCTTTAATGGGGAAAAGAATCAGCCCCAGCATTTT. It specifies CASSFNGEKNQPQHF.